This T cell receptor (beta chain) was profiled in a study of T-cell memory formation after mild COVID-19. General study findings and limits: Shrinking CD4+ clones were chiefly CM and EM; CD8+ ones were chiefly EMRA.

A note on this clonotype: What it binds is unknown.

TCRdb passed the 5' RACE reads through MiXCR, listing each CDR3 protein once. This repertoire shows around 150,000 distinct CDR3 sequences, around a third found once; its top ten account for 12%. This TCR was recovered from an adult woman who had mild COVID-19 (a few samples of this study predate the infection). Cell type and time point are not known. Specimen: PBMCs or a T cell subset sorted from them (not recorded which).

DNA for the CDR3: TGCGCCAGCAGCCAAGACTGGGGGCTCGGCTACACCTTC. This codes for CASSQDWGLGYTF. This chain uses TRBV4-3 with TRBJ1-2; D is perhaps TRBD1 (6 bases). The CDR3 extends over 13 amino acids. V lost 0 bases and J 8 bases, leaving 10 bases between the germline ends. Germline V gene lookup returns CDR1 LGHNA and CDR2 YSLEER.